This T cell receptor (beta chain) appears in the sequencing data of a study of cytomegalovirus exposure and HLA in healthy donors. In the study overall: Genotyping showed approximately 81% of fewer than 500 donors falling in the Caucasian-associated ancestry cluster.

In regard to this clone: Its antigen is currently unknown.

With 60 Vbeta and 13 Jbeta primers, the PCR was carried out. The protocol was immunoSEQ multiplex PCR, while the TCRdb copy is restricted to in-frame clones and leaves out a portion. The sample has 90,000 or so clones, roughly 80% seen once. In germline, CDR1 is SGHNT, CDR2 YYREEE (reference sequence). V dropped 0 bases and J dropped 4 bases, with 3 bases sitting between them. This CDR3 has 12 amino acids. The study, taken as a whole, reports: HLA allele associations emerged for about 16,000 TCR beta sequences in a later analysis, at 0.05 false discovery rate. Prior analysis indicated that the majority of TCR beta V segments exhibited productivity approximately 87% or approximately 30% of the time. In terms of immune exposure information, only CMV serostatus was available.

This chain connects TRBV5-4 to TRBJ2-3, with D unclear. The source material was PBMCs. The origin of this receptor is a man between 45 and 60 years old in good health and CMV-seropositive. CDR3 DNA: TGTGCCAGCAGCTTGGTATCAGATACGCAGTATTTT. Encoded protein: CASSLVSDTQYF.